This T cell receptor beta chain is drawn from a study of blood T cells in healthy people across ages (dated by TCRdb to between 2014 and 2017). For the study in its entirety: Template switching captured roughly one uniquely barcoded TCR beta cDNA molecule per two T cells in model experiments. Using the same blood draw, the study looked at two additional independent replicas of 1 million unique cDNA reads for two donors, one aged 18 to 30 and the other aged 80 or older. To avoid experimental bias, donors of different ages were spread randomly across the sequencing lanes. The donors were split into four age groups: young (average about 16 years), middle-aged (roughly 42), aged (62) and long-lived (over 75). Using deep sequencing normalized with unique cDNA molecular identifiers, the study measured how TCR beta repertoire diversity changes with age.

Of note for this clonotype: Its antigen is still unknown. No base-level quality is on record; no much larger clone is a single base apart.

The research as a whole found: There was a strong correlation between observed TCR beta diversity and the percentage of naive T cells measured by flow cytometry. Observed TCR beta diversity per million T cells fell roughly linearly with age, and a significant reduction was already apparent by age about 43. Because donor CMV infection status was unknown, age-related changes in expanded clonotypes were potentially confounded. Compared with the aged group, the long-lived group had more naive CD4+ T cells, fewer expanded clones and increased TCR diversity, suggesting age selection. Conclusive comparison of naive and antigen-experienced compartments was prevented by the profiling of bulk unsorted PBMCs. Estimates of total diversity from one million sequenced T cells were regarded as lower bounds and underestimates.

Donors were around 37 systemically healthy Caucasian individuals from Russia aged roughly 6 to 95 years. Roughly 9.5 milliliters of peripheral blood were drawn from each donor into EDTA-treated Vacutainer tubes. Ficoll-Paque density-gradient centrifugation was used to isolate PBMCs, with at least 6.5 million obtained per sample. Trizol reagent was used to extract total RNA from the PBMCs, yielding at least 6 micrograms per sample. For every donor, an aliquot of PBMCs went through flow cytometry to measure the percentages of naive CD45RAhigh/CD27high T cells. Receptors were amplified or captured by 5' RACE. Sequencing was performed on an Illumina HiSeq 2500. The second PCR ran for about 6 to 12 cycles and used a J-beta primer mix along with a sample-barcoded 5' primer. Each TCR beta cDNA molecule received a unique molecular identifier from a template-switch 5' adaptor carrying 12 random nucleotides. Each sample yielded at least 3 million CDR3-containing paired-end reads. All of the RNA was converted into first-strand cDNA using the Mint cDNA synthesis kit, with a TRBC-specific oligonucleotide serving as the primer. All cDNA was treated with uracil-DNA glycosylase and then went through a first 18-cycle PCR with the universal primers M1SS and BC2_uni_R. From the authors' description of their analysis: Normalization of each sample was performed by random selection of 1 million high-quality reads, each carrying a distinct molecular identifier. Instead of being binned into consensus sequences, reads with shared molecular identifiers were discarded. CDR3 identification, clonotype clustering and error correction used MiTCR with a Q25 quality threshold and the strictest error-elimination algorithm. A nonparametric unseen species model with Euler transformation was used to estimate a lower bound on total TCR beta diversity. The raw public reads went through TCRdb reprocessing: fastp at Q25, MiXCR clone calling, in-frame beta chains kept. Entries are consolidated by CDR3 protein sequence, retaining the most common genes and DNA. The V and J calls and clone size are TCRdb's, not the authors'. The table for this sample lists roughly 1.5 million distinct CDR3 sequences; about 42% of them were counted only once. Clones ranked in the top ten supply over 3.5% of the sample.

CDR1 DFQATT and CDR2 SNEGSKA are derived from the germline V gene (reference sequence). Trimmed from V: 6 bases; trimmed from J: 4 bases; junction bases lacking a gene match: 9. Spanning cysteine to phenylalanine, the CDR3 consists of 14 amino acids. This entry keeps only the CDR3 DNA: 42 bases, framed from base 1. Input material: blood. The receptor was isolated from a woman between 18 and 29 years old in good health. This sequence uses TRBV20-1 and TRBJ2-7; 10 bases in the junction line up with TRBD2. The DNA sequence is as follows: TGCAGTGCCCGCAGCGGGAGGGCAGGGTACGAGCAGTACTTC. It encodes CSARSGRAGYEQYF.